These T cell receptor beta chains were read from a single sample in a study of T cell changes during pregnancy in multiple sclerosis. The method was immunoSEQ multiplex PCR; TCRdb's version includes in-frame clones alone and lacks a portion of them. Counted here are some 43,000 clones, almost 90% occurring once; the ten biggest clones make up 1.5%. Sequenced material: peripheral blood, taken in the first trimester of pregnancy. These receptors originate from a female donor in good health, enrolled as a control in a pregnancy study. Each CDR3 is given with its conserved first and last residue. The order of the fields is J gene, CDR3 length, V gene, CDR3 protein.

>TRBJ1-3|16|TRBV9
CASSVAGKGSGNTIYF
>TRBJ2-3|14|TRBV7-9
CASSSGLDTDTQYF
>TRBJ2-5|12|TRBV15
CATSRDIRAQYF
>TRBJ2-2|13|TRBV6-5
CASTQDSPGELFF
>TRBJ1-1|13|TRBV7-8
CASSPAANTEAFF
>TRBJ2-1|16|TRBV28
CASSSGTSSSYNEQFF
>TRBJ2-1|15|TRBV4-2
CASSQEGGRGSEQFF
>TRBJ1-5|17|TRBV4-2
CASSQEPQVLSNQPQHF
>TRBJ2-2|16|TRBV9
CASSVVGGIRPGELFF
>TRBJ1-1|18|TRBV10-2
CASSDAHRWGTTNTEAFF
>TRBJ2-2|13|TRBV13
CASSPPSSGELFF
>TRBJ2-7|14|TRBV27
CASSLTGTAYEQYF
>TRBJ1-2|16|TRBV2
CASSFRPSDRNYGYTF
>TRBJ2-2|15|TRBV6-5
CASSPQGALTGELFF
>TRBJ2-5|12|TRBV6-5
CASSGGKETQYF
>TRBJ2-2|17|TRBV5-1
CASSPPQGGSVTGELFF
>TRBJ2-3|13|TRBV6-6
CASSYSGGNTQYF
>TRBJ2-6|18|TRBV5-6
CASSFNRLPRAGANVLTF
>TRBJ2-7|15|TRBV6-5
CASRPHDREVYEQYF
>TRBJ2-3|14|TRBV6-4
CASSGGTSVDTQYF
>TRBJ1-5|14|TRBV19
CASSITGVDQPQHF
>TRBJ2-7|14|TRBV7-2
CASSLVPGAYEQYF
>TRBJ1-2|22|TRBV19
CASSIVSMEGYMNRDRFFGYTF
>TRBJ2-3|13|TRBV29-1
CSDMDRGTDTQYF
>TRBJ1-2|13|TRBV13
CASSLTRAGGYTF
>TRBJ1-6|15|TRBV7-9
CASKGQGEYNSPLHF
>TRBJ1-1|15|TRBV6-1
CASILRPQGNTEAFF
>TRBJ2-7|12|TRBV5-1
CASSFGGYEQYF
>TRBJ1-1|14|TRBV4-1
CASSRKGGDTEAFF
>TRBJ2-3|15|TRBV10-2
CATHTVTDLTDTQYF
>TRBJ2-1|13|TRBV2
CASSEGVERVQFF
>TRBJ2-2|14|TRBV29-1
CSVPGQGASGELFF
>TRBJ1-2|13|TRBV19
CASSIEQRGGYTF
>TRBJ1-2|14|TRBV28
CASSGTVVNYGYTF
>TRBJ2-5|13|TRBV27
CASSTNGGVTQYF
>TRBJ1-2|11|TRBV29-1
CSVEQGYGYTF
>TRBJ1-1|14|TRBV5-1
CASSFGEWDTEAFF
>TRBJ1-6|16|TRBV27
CASSLSAGVYNSPLHF
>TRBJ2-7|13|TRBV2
CASRFEGTYEQYF
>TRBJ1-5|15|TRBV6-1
CASAPDTSPSLSQHF
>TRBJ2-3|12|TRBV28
CASRGGTDTQYF
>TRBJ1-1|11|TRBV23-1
CATPRDTEAFF
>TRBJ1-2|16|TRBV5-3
CARSHTWPDRGDGYTF
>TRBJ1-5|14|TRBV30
CAWSAGQGHQPQHF
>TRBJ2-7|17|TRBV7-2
CASSLGLAGGYRDEQYF
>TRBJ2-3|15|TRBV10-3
CAISPTSEITDTQYF
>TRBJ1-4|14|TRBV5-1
CASSSRGGNEKLFF
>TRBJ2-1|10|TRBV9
CASGSDEQFF
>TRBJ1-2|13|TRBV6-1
CASSDSGVRGYTF
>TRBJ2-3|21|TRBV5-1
CASSSRQGDSGLAGGPDTQYF
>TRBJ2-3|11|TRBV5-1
CASSYGDTQYF
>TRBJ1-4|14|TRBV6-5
CASKLDRVYEKLFF
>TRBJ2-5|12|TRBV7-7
CASSRTGGTQYF